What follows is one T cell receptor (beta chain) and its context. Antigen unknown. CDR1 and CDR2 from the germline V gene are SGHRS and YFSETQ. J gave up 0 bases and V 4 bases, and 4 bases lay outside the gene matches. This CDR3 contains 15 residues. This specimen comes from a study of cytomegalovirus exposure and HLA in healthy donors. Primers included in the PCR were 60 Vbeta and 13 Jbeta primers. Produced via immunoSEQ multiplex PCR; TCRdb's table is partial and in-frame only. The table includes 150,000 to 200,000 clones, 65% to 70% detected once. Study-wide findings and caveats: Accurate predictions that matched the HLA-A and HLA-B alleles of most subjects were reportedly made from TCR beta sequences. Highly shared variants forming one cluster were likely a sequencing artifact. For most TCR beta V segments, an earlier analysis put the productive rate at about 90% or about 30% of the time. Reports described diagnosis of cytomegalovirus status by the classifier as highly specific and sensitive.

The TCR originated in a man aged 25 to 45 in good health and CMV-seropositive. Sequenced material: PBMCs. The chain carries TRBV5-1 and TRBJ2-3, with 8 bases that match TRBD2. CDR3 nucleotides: TGCGCCAGCAGCAATAGCGGGACTAGCACAGATACGCAGTATTTT. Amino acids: CASSNSGTSTDTQYF.